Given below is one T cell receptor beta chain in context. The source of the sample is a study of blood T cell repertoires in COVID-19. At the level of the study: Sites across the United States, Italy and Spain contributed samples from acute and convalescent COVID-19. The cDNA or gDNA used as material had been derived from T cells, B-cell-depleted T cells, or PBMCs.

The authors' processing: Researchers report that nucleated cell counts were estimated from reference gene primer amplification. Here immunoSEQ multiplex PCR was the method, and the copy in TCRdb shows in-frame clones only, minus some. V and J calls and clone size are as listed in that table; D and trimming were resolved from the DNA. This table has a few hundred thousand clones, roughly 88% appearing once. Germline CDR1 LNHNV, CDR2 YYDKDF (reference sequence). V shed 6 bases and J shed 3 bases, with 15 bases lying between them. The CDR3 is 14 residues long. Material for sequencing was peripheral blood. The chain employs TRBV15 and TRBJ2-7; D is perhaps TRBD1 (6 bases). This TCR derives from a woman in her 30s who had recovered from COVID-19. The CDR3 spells CATRRRGGSYEQYF. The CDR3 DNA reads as TGTGCCACCAGGAGGAGAGGGGGAAGCTACGAGCAGTACTTC.